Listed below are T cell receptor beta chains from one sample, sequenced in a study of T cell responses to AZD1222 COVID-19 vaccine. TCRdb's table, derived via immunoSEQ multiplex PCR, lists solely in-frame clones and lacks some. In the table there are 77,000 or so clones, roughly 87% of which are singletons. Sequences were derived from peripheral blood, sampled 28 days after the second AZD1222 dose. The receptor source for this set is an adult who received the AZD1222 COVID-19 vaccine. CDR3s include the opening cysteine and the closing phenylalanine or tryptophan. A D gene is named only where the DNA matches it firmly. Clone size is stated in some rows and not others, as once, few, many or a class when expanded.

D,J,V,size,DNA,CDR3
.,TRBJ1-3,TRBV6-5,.,TGTGCCAGCACGATGAGCTCTGGAAACACCATATATTTT,CASTMSSGNTIYF
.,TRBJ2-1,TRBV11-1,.,TGTGCCAGCAGCTTAGTTCTGTCCTCCTACAATGAGCAGTTCTTC,CASSLVLSSYNEQFF
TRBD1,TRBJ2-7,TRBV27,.,TGTGCCAGCAGTTTGGGGACAGGGGGTTTCAATGTGCAGTACTTC,CASSLGTGGFNVQYF
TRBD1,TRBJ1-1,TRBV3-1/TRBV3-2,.,TGTGCCAGCAGCCACCGACAGGGTACCACTGAAGCTTTCTTT,CASSHRQGTTEAFF
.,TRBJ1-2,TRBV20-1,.,TGCAGTGCTAGTGGTATGGGGGAATTCTATGGCTACACCTTC,CSASGMGEFYGYTF
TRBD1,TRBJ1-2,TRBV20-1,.,TGCAGTGCTGGGGACAGGGAGGGCTACACCTTC,CSAGDREGYTF
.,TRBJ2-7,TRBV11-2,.,TGTGCCAGCAGCTTAGTCCCAGGGAGAAGGACCTACGAGCAGTACTTC,CASSLVPGRRTYEQYF
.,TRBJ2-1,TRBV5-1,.,TGCGCCAGCAGCTTGGGTCTAGTATCGAATGAGCAGTTCTTC,CASSLGLVSNEQFF
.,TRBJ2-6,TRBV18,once,TGTGCCAGCTCACCAGGAGTAGGGGCCAACGTCCTGACTTTC,CASSPGVGANVLTF
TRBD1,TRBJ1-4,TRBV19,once,TGTGCCAGTAGCCTCAGGGGGCAAGGTGAAAAACTGTTTTTT,CASSLRGQGEKLFF
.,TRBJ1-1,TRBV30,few,TGTACCGCACGGGGGGCGGGGAACACTGAAGCTTTCTTT,CTARGAGNTEAFF
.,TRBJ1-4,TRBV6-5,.,TGTGCCAGCAGTCCCTCGGGAGGGGCGAGTGAAAAACTGTTTTTT,CASSPSGGASEKLFF
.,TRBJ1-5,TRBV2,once,TGTGCCAGCAGTGAAAATCCCATACTTAATCAGCCCCAGCATTTT,CASSENPILNQPQHF
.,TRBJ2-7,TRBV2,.,TGTGCCAGCAGTGCGAGTGGGACGAGTGCCTACGAGCAGTACTTC,CASSASGTSAYEQYF
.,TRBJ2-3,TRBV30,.,TGTGCCTGCTCGGCGACAGATACGCAGTATTTT,CACSATDTQYF
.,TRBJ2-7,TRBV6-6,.,TGTGCCAGCAGAGACGGGGGCACTACAGGAGAGCAGTACTTC,CASRDGGTTGEQYF
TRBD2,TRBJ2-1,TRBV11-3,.,TGTGCCAGCAGCTTAGGTAGCGGGGGGGGACAGGATGAGCAGTTCTTC,CASSLGSGGGQDEQFF
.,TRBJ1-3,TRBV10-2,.,TGCGCCAGCAGCGAGTGGGGTGGAAACACCATATATTTT,CASSEWGGNTIYF
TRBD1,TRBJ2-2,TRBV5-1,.,TGCGCCAGCAGGGCAGGGGGCGACACCGGGGAGCTGTTTTTT,CASRAGGDTGELFF
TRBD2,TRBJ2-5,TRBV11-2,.,TGTGCCAGCAGCCTAAAGTCTTTGCGGGGGGCCCAAGAGACCCAGTACTTC,CASSLKSLRGAQETQYF
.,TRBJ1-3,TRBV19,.,TGTGCCAGTAGTATCGGGGGATCTGGAAACACCATATATTTT,CASSIGGSGNTIYF
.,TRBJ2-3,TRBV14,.,TGTGCCAGCAGCCAAATTTATGCGGGGAGCACAGATACGCAGTATTTT,CASSQIYAGSTDTQYF
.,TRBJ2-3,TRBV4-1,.,TGCGCCAGCAGCCAAGTTGACGGGGTGTGGGGAGATACGCAGTATTTT,CASSQVDGVWGDTQYF
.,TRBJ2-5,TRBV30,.,TGTGCCTGGAGTAGCGTCGCTGGGGAGACCCAGTACTTC,CAWSSVAGETQYF
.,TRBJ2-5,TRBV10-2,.,TGCGCCAGCATGATGCGGGACGGTGAGACCCAGTACTTC,CASMMRDGETQYF
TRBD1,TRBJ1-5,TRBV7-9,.,TGTGCCAGCAGCTTAGGGACAGGGGGCAATCAGCCCCAGCATTTT,CASSLGTGGNQPQHF
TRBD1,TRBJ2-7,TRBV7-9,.,TGTGCCAGCAGCTCCCGACAGGGGAGCTCCTACGAGCAGTACTTC,CASSSRQGSSYEQYF
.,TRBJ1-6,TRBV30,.,TGTGCCTGGACGAGCTCCTATAATTCACCCCTCCACTTT,CAWTSSYNSPLHF
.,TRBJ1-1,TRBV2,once,TGTGCCAGCCTCGCGCAAGGGGGGCGGAGCGGAGCTTTCTTT,CASLAQGGRSGAFF
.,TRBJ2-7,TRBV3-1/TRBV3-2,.,TGTGCCAGCAGTCAGGCCCCTTCCGGGGCCGAGCAGTACTTC,CASSQAPSGAEQYF
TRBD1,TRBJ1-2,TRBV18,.,TGTGCCAGCTCACCGGGACAGGGGGAGTCCTACACCTTC,CASSPGQGESYTF
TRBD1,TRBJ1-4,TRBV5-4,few,TGTGCCAGCAGCATATCAGGGGGCGCGGGTGAAAAACTGTTTTTT,CASSISGGAGEKLFF
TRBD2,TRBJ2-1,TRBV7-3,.,TGTGCCAGCAGCTCTCGGGGGGGATCCTACAATGAGCAGTTCTTC,CASSSRGGSYNEQFF
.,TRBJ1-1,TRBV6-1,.,TGTGCCAGCAATCGGGGGGGGGCCACTGAAGCTTTCTTT,CASNRGGATEAFF
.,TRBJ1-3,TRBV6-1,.,TGTGCCAGCAGTGAAGATGTTGCCGGATATTTT,CASSEDVAGYF
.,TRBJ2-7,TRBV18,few,TGTGCCAGCTCACTCGACGTCTCCAACCCCAGGTCATTC,CASSLDVSNPRSF
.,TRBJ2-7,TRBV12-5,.,TGTGCTAGTGGTTTCGGGGGTTCCTACGAGCAGTACTTC,CASGFGGSYEQYF
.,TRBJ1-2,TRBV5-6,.,TGTGCCAGCAGCTTGGTTGCAGCCAACTATGGCTACACCTTC,CASSLVAANYGYTF
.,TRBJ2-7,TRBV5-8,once,TGTGCCAGCATAAGCTCATTGAAGTCCTACGAGCAGTACTTC,CASISSLKSYEQYF
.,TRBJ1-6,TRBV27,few,TGTGCCAGCAGCGCAGGGGATTATAATTCACCCCTCCACTTT,CASSAGDYNSPLHF
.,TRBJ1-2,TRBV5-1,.,TGCGCCAGCAGCTTAGTTGTGTCAGACCCTGGCGGCTACACCTTC,CASSLVVSDPGGYTF
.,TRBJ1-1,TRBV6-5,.,TGTGCCAGCCTCTACAGGGAGAACACTGAAGCTTTCTTT,CASLYRENTEAFF
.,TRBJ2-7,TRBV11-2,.,TGTGCCAGCAGCTTACGGGGATACGGCGGGCAGTACTTC,CASSLRGYGGQYF
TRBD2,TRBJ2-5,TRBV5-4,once,TGTGCCAGCAGCGCGGAGGGACTAGCGGGGGAAGAGACCCAGTACTTC,CASSAEGLAGEETQYF
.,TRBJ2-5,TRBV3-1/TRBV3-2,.,TGTGCCAGCAGCCAATTCGCAGGGCAGGCGTACCAAGAGACCCAGTACTTC,CASSQFAGQAYQETQYF
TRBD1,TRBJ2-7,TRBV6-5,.,TGTGCCAGCAGTCGCACCGGGACAGGGGCCTTAGAGCAGTACTTC,CASSRTGTGALEQYF
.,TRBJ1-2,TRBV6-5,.,TGTGCCAGCAGTTACGCTACCGGGACCTCCTATGGCTACACCTTC,CASSYATGTSYGYTF
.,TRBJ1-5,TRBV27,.,TGTGCCAGCAGTATGTCCAAAGATCAGCCCCAGCATTTT,CASSMSKDQPQHF
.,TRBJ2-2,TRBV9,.,TGTGCCAGCAGCGTAGCGCGCTCGAAGCCGGTCGGGGAGCTGTTTTTT,CASSVARSKPVGELFF
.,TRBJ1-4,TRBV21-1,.,TGTGCCAGCAGCTGGGGACCGGGTGAAAAACTGTTTTTT,CASSWGPGEKLFF
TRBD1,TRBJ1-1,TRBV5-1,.,TGCGCCAGCAGCTCTGGCCAGGGGGCCCTCGAGGACACTGAAGCTTTCTTT,CASSSGQGALEDTEAFF
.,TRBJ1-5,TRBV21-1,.,TGTGCCAGCTCCGGGACAGGGGATCAGCCCCAGCATTTT,CASSGTGDQPQHF
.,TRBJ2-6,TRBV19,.,TGTGCCAGTAGTCCTCGCCTGGGACAAGGGGCCAACGTCCTGACTTTC,CASSPRLGQGANVLTF
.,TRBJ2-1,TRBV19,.,TGTGCCAGTAGTTTGGAAGGGGACTACAATGAGCAGTTCTTC,CASSLEGDYNEQFF
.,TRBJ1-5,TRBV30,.,TGTGCCTGGGGTGTAAGGTTAGATCAGCCCCAGCATTTT,CAWGVRLDQPQHF